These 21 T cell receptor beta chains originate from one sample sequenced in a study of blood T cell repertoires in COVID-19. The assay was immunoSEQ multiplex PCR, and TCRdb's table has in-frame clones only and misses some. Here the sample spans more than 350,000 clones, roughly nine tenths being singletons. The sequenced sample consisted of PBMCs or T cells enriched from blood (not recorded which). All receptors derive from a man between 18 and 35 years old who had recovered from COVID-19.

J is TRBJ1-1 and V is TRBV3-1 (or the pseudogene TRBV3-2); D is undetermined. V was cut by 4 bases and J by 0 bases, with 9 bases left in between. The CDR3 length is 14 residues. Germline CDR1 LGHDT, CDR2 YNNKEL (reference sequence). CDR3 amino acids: CASSLGGVNTEAFF. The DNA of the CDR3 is TGTGCCAGCAGCCTAGGAGGAGTGAACACTGAAGCTTTCTTT.

The CDR3 is CSADSPSSSEQFF. CDR3 in DNA: TGCAGCGCAGACAGCCCCTCGAGTTCCGAGCAGTTCTTC. This chain joins TRBV29-1 and TRBJ2-1; possible D gene TRBD1, 5 bases. CDR1 and CDR2 from the germline V gene are SQVTM and ANQGSEA. The germline V and J ends were trimmed by 7 bases and 10 bases, with 20 bases remaining between them. The CDR3 contains 13 residues.

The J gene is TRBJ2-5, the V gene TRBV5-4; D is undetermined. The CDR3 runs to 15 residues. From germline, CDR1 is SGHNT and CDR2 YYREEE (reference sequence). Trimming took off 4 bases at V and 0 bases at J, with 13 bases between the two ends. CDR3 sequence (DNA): TGTGCCAGCAGCACCTTACAGAGCTACCAAGAGACCCAGTACTTC. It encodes CASSTLQSYQETQYF.

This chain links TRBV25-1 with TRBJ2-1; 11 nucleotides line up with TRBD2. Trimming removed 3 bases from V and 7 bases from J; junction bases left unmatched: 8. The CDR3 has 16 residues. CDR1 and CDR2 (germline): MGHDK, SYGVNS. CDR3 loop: CASSEGIAGGWNEQFF. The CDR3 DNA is TGTGCCAGCAGTGAGGGGATAGCGGGGGGGTGGAATGAGCAGTTCTTC. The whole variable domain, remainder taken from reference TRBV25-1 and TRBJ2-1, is EADIYQTPRYLVIGTGKKITLECSQTMGHDKMYWYQQDPGMELHLIHYSYGVNSTEKGDLSSESTVSRIRTEHFPLTLESARPSHTSQYLCASSEGIAGGWNEQFFGPGTRLTVL.

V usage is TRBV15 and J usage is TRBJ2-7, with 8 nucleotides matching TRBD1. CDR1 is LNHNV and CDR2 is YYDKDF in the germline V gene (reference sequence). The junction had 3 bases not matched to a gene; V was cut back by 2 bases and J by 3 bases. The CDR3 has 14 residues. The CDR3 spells CATSRQGAVYEQYF. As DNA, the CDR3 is TGTGCCACCAGCAGACAGGGGGCGGTCTACGAGCAGTACTTC. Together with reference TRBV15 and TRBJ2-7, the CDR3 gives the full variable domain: DAMVIQNPRYQVTQFGKPVTLSCSQTLNHNVMYWYQQKSSQAPKLLFHYYDKDFNNEADTPDNFQSRRPNTSFCFLDIRSPGLGDTAMYLCATSRQGAVYEQYFGPGTRLTVT.

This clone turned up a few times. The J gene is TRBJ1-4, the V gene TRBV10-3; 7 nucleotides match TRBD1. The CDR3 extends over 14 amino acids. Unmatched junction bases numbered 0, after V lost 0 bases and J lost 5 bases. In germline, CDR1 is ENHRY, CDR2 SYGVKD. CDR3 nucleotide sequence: TGTGCCATCAGTGAGTCGACAGGGAATGAAAAACTGTTTTTT. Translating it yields CAISESTGNEKLFF.

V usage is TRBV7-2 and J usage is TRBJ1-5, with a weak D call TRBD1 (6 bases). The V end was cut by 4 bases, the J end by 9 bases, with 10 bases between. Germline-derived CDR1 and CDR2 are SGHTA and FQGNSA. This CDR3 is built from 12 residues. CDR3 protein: CASSSTGTPQHF. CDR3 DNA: TGTGCCAGCAGCTCAACAGGGACGCCCCAGCATTTT.

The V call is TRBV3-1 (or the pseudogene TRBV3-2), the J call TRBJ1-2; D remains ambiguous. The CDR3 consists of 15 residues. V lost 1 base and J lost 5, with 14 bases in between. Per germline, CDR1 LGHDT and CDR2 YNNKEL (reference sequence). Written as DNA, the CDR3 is TGTGCCAGCAGCCAAGCGATACCCCCTCTATATGGCTACACCTTC. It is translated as CASSQAIPPLYGYTF.

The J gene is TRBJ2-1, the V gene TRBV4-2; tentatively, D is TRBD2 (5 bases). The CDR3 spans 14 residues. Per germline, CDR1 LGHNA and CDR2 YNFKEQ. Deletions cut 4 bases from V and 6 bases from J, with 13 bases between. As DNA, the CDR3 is TGTGCCAGCAGCCGCGGAAATGGACTCAATGAGCAGTTCTTC. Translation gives CASSRGNGLNEQFF.

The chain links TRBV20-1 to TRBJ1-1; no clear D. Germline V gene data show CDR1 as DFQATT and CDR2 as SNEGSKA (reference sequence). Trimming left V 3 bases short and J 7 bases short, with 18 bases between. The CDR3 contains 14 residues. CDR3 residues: CSASYGAAFNEAFF. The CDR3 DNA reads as TGCAGTGCTAGTTATGGAGCAGCCTTTAATGAAGCTTTCTTT.

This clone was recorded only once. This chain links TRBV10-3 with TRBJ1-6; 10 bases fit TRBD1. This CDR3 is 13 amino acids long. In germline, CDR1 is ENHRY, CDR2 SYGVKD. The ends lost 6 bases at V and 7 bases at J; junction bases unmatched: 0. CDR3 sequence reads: CAIRTGGNSPLHF. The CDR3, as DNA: TGTGCCATCAGGACAGGGGGCAATTCACCCCTCCACTTT.

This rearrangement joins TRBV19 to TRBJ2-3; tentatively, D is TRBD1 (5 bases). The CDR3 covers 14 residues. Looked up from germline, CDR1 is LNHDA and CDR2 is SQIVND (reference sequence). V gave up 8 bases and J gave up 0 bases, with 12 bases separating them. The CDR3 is CASATETSTDTQYF. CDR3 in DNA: TGTGCCAGTGCGACAGAAACTAGCACAGATACGCAGTATTTT.

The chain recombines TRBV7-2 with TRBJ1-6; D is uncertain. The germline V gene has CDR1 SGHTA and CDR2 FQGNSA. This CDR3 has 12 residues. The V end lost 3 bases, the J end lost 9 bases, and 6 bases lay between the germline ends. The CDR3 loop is CASSFPGSPLHF. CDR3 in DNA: TGTGCCAGCAGCTTTCCAGGTTCACCCCTCCACTTT.

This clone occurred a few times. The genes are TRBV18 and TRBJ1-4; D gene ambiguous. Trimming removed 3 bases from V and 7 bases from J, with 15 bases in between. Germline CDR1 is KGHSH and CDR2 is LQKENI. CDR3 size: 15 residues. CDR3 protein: CASSPPEGFGEKLFF. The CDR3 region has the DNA TGTGCCAGCTCACCCCCTGAGGGTTTTGGTGAAAAACTGTTTTTT.

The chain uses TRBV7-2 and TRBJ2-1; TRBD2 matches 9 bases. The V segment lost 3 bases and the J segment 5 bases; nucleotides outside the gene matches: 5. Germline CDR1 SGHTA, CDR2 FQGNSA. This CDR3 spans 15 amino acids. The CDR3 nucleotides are TGTGCCAGCAGCTTTGTGTCTAGCGGGAACAATGAGCAGTTCTTC. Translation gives CASSFVSSGNNEQFF.

The CDR3 region has the DNA TGTGCCAGCAGCCTCGGGGTATCAGTCTACGAGCAGTACTTC. Its protein product is CASSLGVSVYEQYF. This sequence joins TRBV3-1 (or the pseudogene TRBV3-2) and TRBJ2-7; possible D gene TRBD2, 5 bases. The CDR3 is made up of 14 amino acids. In germline, CDR1 is LGHDT, CDR2 YNNKEL (reference sequence). Trimming shortened V by 4 bases and J by 3 bases, and 13 bases separated the two germline ends.

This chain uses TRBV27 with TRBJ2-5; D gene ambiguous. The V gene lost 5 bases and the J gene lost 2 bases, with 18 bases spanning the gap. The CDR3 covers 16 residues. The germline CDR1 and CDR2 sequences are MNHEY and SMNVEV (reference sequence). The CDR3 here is CASSGQGAQFQETQYF. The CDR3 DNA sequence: TGTGCCAGCAGTGGGCAAGGCGCACAGTTTCAAGAGACCCAGTACTTC.

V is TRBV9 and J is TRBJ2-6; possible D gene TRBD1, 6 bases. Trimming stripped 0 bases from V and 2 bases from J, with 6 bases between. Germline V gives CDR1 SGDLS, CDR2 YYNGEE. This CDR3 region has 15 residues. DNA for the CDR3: TGTGCCAGCAGCGTAGACAGGGCTGGGGCCAACGTCCTGACTTTC. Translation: CASSVDRAGANVLTF.

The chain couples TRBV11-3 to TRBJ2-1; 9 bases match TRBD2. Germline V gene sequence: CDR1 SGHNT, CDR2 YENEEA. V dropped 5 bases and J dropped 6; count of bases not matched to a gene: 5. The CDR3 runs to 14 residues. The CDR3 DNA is TGTGCCAGCAGCCGGGGACTAGCCAGCAATGAGCAGTTCTTC. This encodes CASSRGLASNEQFF.

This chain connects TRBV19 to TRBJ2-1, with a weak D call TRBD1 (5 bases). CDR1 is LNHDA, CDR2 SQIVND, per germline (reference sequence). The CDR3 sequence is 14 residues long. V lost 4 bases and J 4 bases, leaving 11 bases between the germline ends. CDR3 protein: CASSTSTEYNEQFF. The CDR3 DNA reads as TGTGCCAGTAGTACCTCGACAGAATACAATGAGCAGTTCTTC.

CDR3 nucleotides: TGCAGTGCTAGTCTTCCCGGGACAACGGGCAATCAGCCCCAGCATTTT. It is translated as CSASLPGTTGNQPQHF. The rearrangement links TRBV20-1 to TRBJ1-5; TRBD1 is a possible D gene (6 bases). Trimming stripped 3 bases from V and 2 bases from J, with 17 bases between. Germline V CDR1 and CDR2: DFQATT, SNEGSKA (reference sequence). The CDR3 contains 16 residues.